A selection of T cell receptor beta chains follows, all from one sample in a study of blood T cells in healthy people across ages. TCRdb redid the calling of the 5' RACE reads with MiXCR, one entry per CDR3 protein. Of 1.5 million to 2 million distinct CDR3 sequences listed, roughly 43% are singletons. Sequenced: blood. The receptors were sampled from a human donor in good health. CDR3s include the opening cysteine and the closing phenylalanine or tryptophan. Fields, in order: D gene, V gene, clone size, J gene, CDR3 DNA, CDR3 protein. D genes are given only for firm matches. Only some rows state a clone size, as once, few, many or a class for expanded clones.

.	TRBV28	.	TRBJ1-2	TGTGCCAGCAACGCAAGGCGCGGGTCTAACGGCTACACCTTC	CASNARRGSNGYTF
.	TRBV4-3	.	TRBJ2-3	TGCGCCAGCAGCCAAGATTTTAACGAGAGCCCAGATACGCAGTATTTT	CASSQDFNESPDTQYF
.	TRBV28	.	TRBJ2-1	TGTGCCAGCAGTTTCGGGGAGGACTCCTACAATGAGCAGTTCTTC	CASSFGEDSYNEQFF
TRBD1	TRBV12-3/TRBV12-4	.	TRBJ2-2	TGTGCCAGCAGCCTTGGGACAGGGGTAATTGGGGAGCTGTTTTTT	CASSLGTGVIGELFF
.	TRBV28	.	TRBJ2-1	TGTGCCAGCAAGAGACGGAGCTCCTACAATGAGCAGTTCTTC	CASKRRSSYNEQFF
.	TRBV6-1	few	TRBJ2-1	TGTGCCAGCAGCCTCGGGACACGGTTTGAGTTCTTC	CASSLGTRFEFF
.	TRBV2	.	TRBJ1-5	TGTGCCAGCAGGGGGGGACGGGCCAATCAGCCCCAGCATTTT	CASRGGRANQPQHF
.	TRBV7-2	.	TRBJ2-5	TGTGCCAGCAGCTTAGATGGTCGCACCGCCGGGACCCAGTACTTC	CASSLDGRTAGTQYF
.	TRBV7-6	few	TRBJ2-3	TGTGCCAGCACCTTGGACGCAACTAGCACAGATACGCAGTATTTT	CASTLDATSTDTQYF
.	TRBV28	.	TRBJ1-2	TGTGCCAGCAGTTTAGCGACGGGTTTCTATGGCTACACCTTC	CASSLATGFYGYTF
.	TRBV2	few	TRBJ2-5	TGTGCCAGCATTTACTTTCAAAGTGGGGCCTTCCAAGAGACCCAGTACTTC	CASIYFQSGAFQETQYF
.	TRBV5-1	.	TRBJ2-7	TGCGCCAGCAGCTCCCACGGAGCGGCCTACGAGCAGTACTTC	CASSSHGAAYEQYF
.	TRBV29-1	few	TRBJ2-1	TGCAGCCTTACGGGGGGCTACATGGATTTCAATGAGCAGTTCTTC	CSLTGGYMDFNEQFF
.	TRBV7-3	.	TRBJ1-1	TGTGCCAGCAGCCCCCAGGGTATCATGGACACTGAAGCTTTCTTT	CASSPQGIMDTEAFF
.	TRBV24-1	few	TRBJ2-3	TGTGCCACCAGTGATCCGTCACTAGCAGGGACAGATACGCAGTATTTT	CATSDPSLAGTDTQYF
.	TRBV20-1	.	TRBJ1-1	TGCAGTGCTAGATCCGTTAAGAACACTGAAGCTTTCTTT	CSARSVKNTEAFF
.	TRBV7-9	.	TRBJ2-7	TGTGCCAGCAGCTCCCAGAACAAGTACGAGCAGTACTTC	CASSSQNKYEQYF
TRBD1	TRBV10-3	few	TRBJ2-7	TGTGCCACCGGGACTTATCCGGGACGGGGGACAGGCTCCTACGAGCAGTACTTC	CATGTYPGRGTGSYEQYF
TRBD2	TRBV6-5	.	TRBJ2-1	TGTGCCAGCAGTTACGCCCCCGTTTCTGCGGGGGGAGGTTACAATGAGCAGTTCTTC	CASSYAPVSAGGGYNEQFF
TRBD1	TRBV6-2/TRBV6-3	.	TRBJ2-5	TGTGCCAGCAGTTACTCTCCGGGTCTCCGTGACAGGGGGCTGGAGACCCAGTACTTC	CASSYSPGLRDRGLETQYF
TRBD2	TRBV29-1	few	TRBJ2-7	TGCAGCGTTGTTCCGGGGGGTGCCGAGCAGTACTTC	CSVVPGGAEQYF
.	TRBV18	.	TRBJ1-4	TGTGCCAGCTCACCACTGAGGGGCGGGTCGGATGAAAAACTGTTTTTT	CASSPLRGGSDEKLFF
TRBD2	TRBV4-2	few	TRBJ2-1	TGTGCCAGCAGCCCGACGGACGGGGGGGCTCGGGGAGAGCAGTTCTTC	CASSPTDGGARGEQFF
.	TRBV28	few	TRBJ2-7	TGTGCCAGCTCAGGGGCTCGGTACGAGCAGTACTTC	CASSGARYEQYF
.	TRBV28	once	TRBJ2-7	TGTGCCAGCAGTTTGTTTGGTAGACTGGGCTCCTACGAGCAGTACTTC	CASSLFGRLGSYEQYF